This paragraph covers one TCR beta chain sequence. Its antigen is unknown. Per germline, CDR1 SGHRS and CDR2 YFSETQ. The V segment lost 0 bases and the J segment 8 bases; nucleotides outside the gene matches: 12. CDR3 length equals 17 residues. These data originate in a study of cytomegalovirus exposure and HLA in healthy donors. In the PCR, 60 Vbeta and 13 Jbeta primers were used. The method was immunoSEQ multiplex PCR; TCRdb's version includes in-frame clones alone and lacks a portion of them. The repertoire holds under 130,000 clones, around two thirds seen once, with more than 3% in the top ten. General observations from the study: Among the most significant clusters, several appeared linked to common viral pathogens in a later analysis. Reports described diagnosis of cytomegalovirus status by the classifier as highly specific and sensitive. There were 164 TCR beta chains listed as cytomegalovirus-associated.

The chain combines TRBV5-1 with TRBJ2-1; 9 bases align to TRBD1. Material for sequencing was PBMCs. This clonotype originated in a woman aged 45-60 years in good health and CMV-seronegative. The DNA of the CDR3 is TGCGCCAGCAGCTTGGGGAACAGGGGGCTCTTTTTCGATGAGCAGTTCTTC. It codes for CASSLGNRGLFFDEQFF. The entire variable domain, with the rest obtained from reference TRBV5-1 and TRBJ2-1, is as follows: KAGVTQTPRYLIKTRGQQVTLSCSPISGHRSVSWYQQTPGQGLQFLFEYFSETQRNKGNFPGRFSGRQFSNSRSEMNVSTLELGDSALYLCASSLGNRGLFFDEQFFGPGTRLTVL.